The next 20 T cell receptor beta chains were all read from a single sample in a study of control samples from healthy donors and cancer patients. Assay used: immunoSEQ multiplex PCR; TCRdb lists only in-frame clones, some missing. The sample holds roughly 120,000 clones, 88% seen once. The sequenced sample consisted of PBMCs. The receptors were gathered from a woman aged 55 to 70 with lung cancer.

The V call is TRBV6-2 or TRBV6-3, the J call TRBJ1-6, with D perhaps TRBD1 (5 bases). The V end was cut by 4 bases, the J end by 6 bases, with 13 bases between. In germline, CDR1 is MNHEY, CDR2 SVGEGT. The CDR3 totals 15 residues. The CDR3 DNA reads TGTGCCAGCAGTTGGCAGGGACTTGGTAATTCACCCCTCCACTTT. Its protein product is CASSWQGLGNSPLHF.

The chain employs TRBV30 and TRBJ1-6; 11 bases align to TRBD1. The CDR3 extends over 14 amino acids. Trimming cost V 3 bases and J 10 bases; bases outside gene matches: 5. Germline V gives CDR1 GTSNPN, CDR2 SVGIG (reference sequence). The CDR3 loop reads CAWSGQGANSPLHF. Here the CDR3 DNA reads TGTGCCTGGAGCGGACAGGGGGCTAACTCACCCCTCCACTTT. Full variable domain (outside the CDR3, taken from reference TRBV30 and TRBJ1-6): SQTIHQWPATLVQPVGSPLSLECTVEGTSNPNLYWYRQAAGRGLQLLFYSVGIGQISSEVPQNLSASRPQDRQFILSSKKLLLSDSGFYLCAWSGQGANSPLHFGNGTRLTVT.

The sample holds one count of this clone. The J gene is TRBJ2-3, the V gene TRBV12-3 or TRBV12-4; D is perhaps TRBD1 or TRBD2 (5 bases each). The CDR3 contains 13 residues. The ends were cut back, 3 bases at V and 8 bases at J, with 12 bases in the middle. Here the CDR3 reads CASSFRDAGTQYF. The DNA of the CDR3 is TGTGCCAGCAGTTTCCGGGACGCAGGTACGCAGTATTTT.

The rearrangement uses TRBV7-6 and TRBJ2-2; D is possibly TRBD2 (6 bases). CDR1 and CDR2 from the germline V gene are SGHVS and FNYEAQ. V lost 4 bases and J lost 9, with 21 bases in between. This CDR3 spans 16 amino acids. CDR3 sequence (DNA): TGTGCCAGCAGCTCAGCGTTTGGGACTGGGGCACGGGAGCTGTTTTTT. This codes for CASSSAFGTGARELFF.

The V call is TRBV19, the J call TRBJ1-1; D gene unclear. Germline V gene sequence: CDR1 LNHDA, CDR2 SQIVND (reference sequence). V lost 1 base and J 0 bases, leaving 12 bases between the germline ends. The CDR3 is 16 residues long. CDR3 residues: CASSIGVGLVNTEAFF. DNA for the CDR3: TGTGCCAGTAGTATAGGGGTTGGTTTAGTGAACACTGAAGCTTTCTTT.

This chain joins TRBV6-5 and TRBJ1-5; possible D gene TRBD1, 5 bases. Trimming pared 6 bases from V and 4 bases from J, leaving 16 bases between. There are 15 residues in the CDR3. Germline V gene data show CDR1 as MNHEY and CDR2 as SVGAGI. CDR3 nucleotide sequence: TGTGCCAGCAGCCCGTCAGGGTGGCGGAATCAGCCCCAGCATTTT. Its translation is CASSPSGWRNQPQHF.

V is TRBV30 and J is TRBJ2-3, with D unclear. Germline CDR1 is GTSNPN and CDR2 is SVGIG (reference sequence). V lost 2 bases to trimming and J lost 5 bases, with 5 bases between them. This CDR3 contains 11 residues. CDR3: CAWSNGDTQYF. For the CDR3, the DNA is TGTGCCTGGAGTAACGGAGATACGCAGTATTTT.

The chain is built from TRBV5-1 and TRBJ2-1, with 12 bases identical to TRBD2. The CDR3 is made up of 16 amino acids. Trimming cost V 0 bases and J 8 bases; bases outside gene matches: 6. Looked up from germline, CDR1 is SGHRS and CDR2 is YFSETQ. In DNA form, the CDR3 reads TGCGCCAGCAGCTTGGTAGTGACTAGCGGGAGCTATGAGCAGTTCTTC. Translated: CASSLVVTSGSYEQFF.

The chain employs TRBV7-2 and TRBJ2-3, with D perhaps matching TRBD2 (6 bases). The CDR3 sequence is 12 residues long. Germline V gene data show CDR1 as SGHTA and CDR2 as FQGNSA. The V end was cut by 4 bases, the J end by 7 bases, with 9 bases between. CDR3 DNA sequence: TGTGCCAGCAGCTCGCTAGCGAATACGCAGTATTTT. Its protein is CASSSLANTQYF.

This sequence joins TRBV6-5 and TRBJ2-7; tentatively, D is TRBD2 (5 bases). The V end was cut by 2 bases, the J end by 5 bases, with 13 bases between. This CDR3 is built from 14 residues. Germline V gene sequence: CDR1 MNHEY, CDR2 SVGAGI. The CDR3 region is CASSYGGRKDEQYF. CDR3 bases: TGTGCCAGCAGTTACGGTGGGAGAAAGGACGAGCAGTACTTC.

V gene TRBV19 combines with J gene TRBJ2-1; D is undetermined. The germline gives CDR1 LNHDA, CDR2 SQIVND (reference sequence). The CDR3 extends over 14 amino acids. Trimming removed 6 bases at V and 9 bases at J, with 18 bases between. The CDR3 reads CASSPGKVRTEQFF. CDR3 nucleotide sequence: TGTGCCAGTAGCCCCGGAAAGGTCCGTACTGAGCAGTTCTTC. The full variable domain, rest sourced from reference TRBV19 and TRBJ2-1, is DGGITQSPKYLFRKEGQNVTLSCEQNLNHDAMYWYRQDPGQGLRLIYYSQIVNDFQKGDIAEGYSVSREKKESFPLTVTSAQKNPTAFYLCASSPGKVRTEQFFGPGTRLTVL.

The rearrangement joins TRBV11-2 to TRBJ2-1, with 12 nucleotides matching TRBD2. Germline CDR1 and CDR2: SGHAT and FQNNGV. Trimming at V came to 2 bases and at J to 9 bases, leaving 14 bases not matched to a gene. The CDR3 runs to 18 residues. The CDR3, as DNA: TGTGCCAGCAGCTTAATTTCCCTTAGACTAGCGGGAGTTATTGAGCAGTTCTTC. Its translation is CASSLISLRLAGVIEQFF.

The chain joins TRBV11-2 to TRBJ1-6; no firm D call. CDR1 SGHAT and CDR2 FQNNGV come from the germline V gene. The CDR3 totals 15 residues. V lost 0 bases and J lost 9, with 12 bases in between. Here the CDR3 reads CASSLDSLYGSPLHF. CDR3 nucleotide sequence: TGTGCCAGCAGCTTAGACAGTCTATATGGTTCACCCCTCCACTTT.

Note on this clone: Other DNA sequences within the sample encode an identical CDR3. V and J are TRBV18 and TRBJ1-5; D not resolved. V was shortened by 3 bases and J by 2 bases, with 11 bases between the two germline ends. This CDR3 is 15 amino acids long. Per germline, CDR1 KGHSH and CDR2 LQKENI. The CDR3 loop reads CASSPAGSGNQPQHF. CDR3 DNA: TGTGCCAGCTCACCGGCGGGGAGCGGCAATCAGCCCCAGCATTTT.

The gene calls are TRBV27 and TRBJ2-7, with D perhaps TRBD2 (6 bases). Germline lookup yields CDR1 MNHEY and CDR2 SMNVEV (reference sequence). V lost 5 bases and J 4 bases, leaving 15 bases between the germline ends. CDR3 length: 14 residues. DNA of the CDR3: TGTGCCAGCAGTACCGGGACTGCGTGGTACGAGCAGTACTTC. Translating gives CASSTGTAWYEQYF.

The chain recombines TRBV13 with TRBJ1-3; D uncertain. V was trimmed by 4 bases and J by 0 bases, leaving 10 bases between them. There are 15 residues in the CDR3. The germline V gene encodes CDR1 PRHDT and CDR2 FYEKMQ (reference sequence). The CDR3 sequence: CASSYWEISGNTIYF. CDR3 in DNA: TGTGCCAGCAGCTATTGGGAGATCTCTGGAAACACCATATATTTT. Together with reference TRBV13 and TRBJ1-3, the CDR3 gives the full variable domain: AAGVIQSPRHLIKEKRETATLKCYPIPRHDTVYWYQQGPGQDPQFLISFYEKMQSDKGSIPDRFSAQQFSDYHSELNMSSLELGDSALYFCASSYWEISGNTIYFGEGSWLTVV.

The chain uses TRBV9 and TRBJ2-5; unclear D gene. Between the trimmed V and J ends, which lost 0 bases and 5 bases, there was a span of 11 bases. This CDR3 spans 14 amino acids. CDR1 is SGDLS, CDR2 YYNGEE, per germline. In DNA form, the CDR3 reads TGTGCCAGCAGCGTAGCAGCCAGCAGGGAGACCCAGTACTTC. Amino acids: CASSVAASRETQYF.

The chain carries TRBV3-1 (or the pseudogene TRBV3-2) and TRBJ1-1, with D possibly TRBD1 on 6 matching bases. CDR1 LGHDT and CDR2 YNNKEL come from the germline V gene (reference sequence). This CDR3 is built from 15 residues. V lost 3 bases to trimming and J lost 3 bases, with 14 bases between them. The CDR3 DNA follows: TGTGCCAGCAGCCACTCGGACAGAACCTACACTGAAGCTTTCTTT. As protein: CASSHSDRTYTEAFF.

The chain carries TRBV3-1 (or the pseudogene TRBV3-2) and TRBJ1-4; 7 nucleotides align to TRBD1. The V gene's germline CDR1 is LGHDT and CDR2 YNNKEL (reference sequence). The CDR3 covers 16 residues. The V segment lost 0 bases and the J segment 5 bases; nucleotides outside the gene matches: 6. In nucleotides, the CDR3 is TGTGCCAGCAGCCAAGATACGGCAGGGGGGAATGAAAAACTGTTTTTT. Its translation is CASSQDTAGGNEKLFF.

As DNA, the CDR3 is TGTGCCAGCAGTTTGTCCCAGCCTAACACTGAAGCTTTCTTT. Translated, it gives CASSLSQPNTEAFF. The chain joins TRBV28 to TRBJ1-1; D is undetermined. With 3 bases removed from V and 2 bases from J, the gap between germline ends came to 10 bases. The germline V gene has CDR1 MDHEN and CDR2 SYDVKM. CDR3 length equals 14 residues.